The 6 T cell receptor beta chains reported below all come from one sample, sequenced in a study of T cell changes during pregnancy in multiple sclerosis. Generated by immunoSEQ multiplex PCR, the TCRdb table keeps only in-frame clones and is missing some. In the table there are roughly 86,000 clones, around 94% of which are singletons. The sample in question was peripheral blood, obtained in the first trimester of pregnancy. Receptors were obtained from a female donor with multiple sclerosis, enrolled in a pregnancy study.

The chain combines TRBV5-5 with TRBJ2-1; weak D call: TRBD2 (5 bases). The CDR3 runs 15 residues. V was shortened by 0 bases and J by 2 bases, with 9 bases between the two germline ends. Germline loops: CDR1 SGHKS, CDR2 YYEKEE (reference sequence). In DNA, the CDR3 is TGTGCCAGCAGCTTGGGGAGGTTCGCCTACAATGAGCAGTTCTTC. Its protein is CASSLGRFAYNEQFF.

J is TRBJ1-1 and V is TRBV7-9; D may be TRBD1 (6 bases). V was cut by 5 bases and J by 1 base, with 14 bases left in between. The CDR3 has 15 residues. Germline CDR1 SEHNR, CDR2 FQNEAQ (reference sequence). The CDR3 sequence: CASSPRTVSNTEAFF. CDR3 nucleotide sequence: TGTGCCAGCAGCCCTAGGACAGTCTCGAACACTGAAGCTTTCTTT.

This chain joins TRBV15 and TRBJ2-1, with 8 positions matching TRBD2. Germline assignment: CDR1 LNHNV and CDR2 YYDKDF (reference sequence). The V gene end was trimmed by 11 bases and the J gene end by 8 bases; junction bases not matched to a gene: 17. The CDR3 runs 15 residues. This CDR3 is CAAGAGDRWGDEQFF. The CDR3, as DNA: TGTGCCGCAGGAGCGGGAGACCGTTGGGGGGATGAGCAGTTCTTC.

The CDR3 loop reads CSVEDYGQGANTGELFF. Here the CDR3 DNA reads TGCAGCGTTGAAGATTATGGACAGGGGGCGAACACCGGGGAGCTGTTTTTT. J is TRBJ2-2 and V is TRBV29-1, with 10 bases matching TRBD1. The CDR3 totals 17 residues. The germline V gene has CDR1 SQVTM and CDR2 ANQGSEA. With 0 bases clipped from V and 0 bases from J, the junction kept 4 bases outside the gene matches.

The rearrangement uses TRBV7-2 and TRBJ2-7; possible D gene TRBD2, 6 bases. Germline V gene lookup returns CDR1 SGHTA and CDR2 FQGNSA. The CDR3 consists of 12 residues. Trimming pared 1 base from V and 6 bases from J, leaving 7 bases between. The CDR3 DNA is TGTGCCAGCAGCTTAGACGGGGGCGAGCAGTACTTC. As protein: CASSLDGGEQYF.

The rearrangement links TRBV5-4 to TRBJ2-4; 7 bases fit TRBD1. The CDR3 has 14 residues. V dropped 3 bases and J dropped 3; count of bases not matched to a gene: 3. Germline V gene sequence: CDR1 SGHNT, CDR2 YYREEE (reference sequence). In DNA form, the CDR3 reads TGTGCCAGCAGCTCGGGACAGCTCAAAAACATTCAGTACTTC. The encoded protein is CASSSGQLKNIQYF. The whole variable domain, filled in from reference TRBV5-4 and TRBJ2-4, reads ETGVTQSPTHLIKTRGQQVTLRCSSQSGHNTVSWYQQALGQGPQFIFQYYREEENGRGNFPPRFSGLQFPNYSSELNVNALELDDSALYLCASSSGQLKNIQYFGAGTRLSVL.